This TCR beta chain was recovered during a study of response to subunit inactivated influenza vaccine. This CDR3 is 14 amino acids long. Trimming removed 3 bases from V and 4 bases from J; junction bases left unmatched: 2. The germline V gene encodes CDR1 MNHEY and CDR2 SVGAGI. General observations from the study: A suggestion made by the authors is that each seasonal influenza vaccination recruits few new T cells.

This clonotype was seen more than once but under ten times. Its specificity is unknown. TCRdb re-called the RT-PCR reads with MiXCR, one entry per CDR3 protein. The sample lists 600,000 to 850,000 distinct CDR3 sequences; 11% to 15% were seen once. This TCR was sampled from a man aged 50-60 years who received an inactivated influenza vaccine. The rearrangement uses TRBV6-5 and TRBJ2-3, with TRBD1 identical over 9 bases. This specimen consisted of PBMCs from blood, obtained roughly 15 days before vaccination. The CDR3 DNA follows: TGTGCCAGCAGTTATACAGGGGGCTCAGATACGCAGTATTTT. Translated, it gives CASSYTGGSDTQYF.